Below, one TCR beta chain is given with its context. This entry belongs to a study of CD8 T cells in Susac syndrome. The CD8+ and CD4+ T cells were isolated magnetically using a negative isolation approach, whereas the TEMRA cells were enriched by FACS. Random-hexamer reverse transcription was applied to roughly 0.5 to 1 ug RNA. It was immunoSEQ multiplex PCR that amplified TCR beta CDR3 across 54 Vbeta and 13 Jbeta. TCRdb itself ran the immunoSEQ multiplex PCR reads through MiXCR, one entry per CDR3 protein. The sample has 350,000 to 550,000 distinct CDR3 sequences, approximately 85% seen once. Germline-derived CDR1 and CDR2 are SNHLY and FYNNEI. The V and J ends lost 11 bases and 3 bases, in that order; junction bases with no gene match: 8. This CDR3 is built from 13 residues.

The sample taken for sequencing was CD8+ T cells from PBMCs. The source is a human donor with multiple sclerosis. The chain recombines TRBV2 with TRBJ1-2, with 8 bases lining up with TRBD1. The CDR3 DNA is TGTGCCGCATACAGGGGGATCGACTATGGCTACACCTTC. This translates into CAAYRGIDYGYTF.